This T cell receptor beta chain was observed in a study of T-cell reconstitution after alpha-beta-depleted transplantation in children. This clonotype was counted ten times or more. During its preparation, the TCRbeta library received unique molecular identifiers. TCRdb fed the PCR reads into MiXCR, producing one record per CDR3 protein. The sample holds roughly 150,000 distinct CDR3 sequences, around 10% seen once. The V and J ends lost 3 bases and 1 base, in that order; junction bases with no gene match: 5. Germline lookup yields CDR1 MGHRA and CDR2 YSYEKL. The CDR3 is 18 amino acids. The sample consisted of PBMCs, taken before TCRalphabeta/CD19-depleted stem cell transplant. The V gene is TRBV4-1, the J gene TRBJ2-2, with 13 positions matching TRBD2. This receptor was obtained from a boy aged 2 to 10 with acute myeloid leukemia, due to receive a stem cell transplant. As DNA, the CDR3 is TGCGCCAGCAGCCATGGACTAGCGGGAGTATTGAACACCGGGGAGCTGTTTTTT. Protein sequence: CASSHGLAGVLNTGELFF.